What follows are 14 T cell receptor beta chains derived from one specimen sequenced in a study of vaccination and CD4 T cells after COVID-19. Antigens for these TCRs are unknown. Treatment specified: roughly nine-day PBMC culture with coronavirus spike peptide pools or control peptides (ViraFEST assay). Cultured CD4+ T-cell DNA underwent Oncomine TCR Beta short-read sequencing. TCRdb re-analysed the PCR reads in MiXCR, keeping a single row per CDR3 protein. The repertoire holds 20,000 or so distinct CDR3 sequences, with under 30% as singletons. The sequencing sample was made of cultured CD4+ T cells from blood. The origin of the receptors is a human donor with COVID-19.

The chain carries TRBV6-1 and TRBJ1-6; 7 bases match TRBD1. CDR3 length equals 15 residues. Germline lookup yields CDR1 MNHNS and CDR2 SASEGT. Trimming removed 6 bases from V and 8 bases from J; junction bases left unmatched: 10. The CDR3 sequence is CASRDATGSHSPLHF. CDR3 nucleotide sequence: TGTGCCAGCAGGGACGCGACAGGGTCGCATTCACCCCTCCACTTT.

By share, this clonotype ranks as medium-sized. This rearrangement joins TRBV7-2 to TRBJ2-7; D call uncertain. CDR1 is SGHTA and CDR2 is FQGNSA in the germline V gene. V was pared by 3 bases and J by 0 bases, with 9 bases between. The CDR3 has 14 residues. CDR3 protein: CASSFGSSSYEQYF. Written as DNA, the CDR3 is TGTGCCAGCAGCTTCGGCAGTAGCTCCTACGAGCAGTACTTC.

On this clonotype itself: The germline gene is not matched at one end of the junction; a read error may be the cause. This rearrangement joins TRBV7-6 to TRBJ1-4; TRBD1 might be the D (6 bases). The V gene's germline CDR1 is SGHVS and CDR2 FNYEAQ. The CDR3 contains 17 residues. The CDR3 region has the DNA TGTGCTAGCAGCTTAGTTCCAGGGGTCATCCCTAATGAAAAACTGTTTTTT. Amino acids: CASSLVPGVIPNEKLFF.

This chain links TRBV5-1 with TRBJ2-3; 9 bases agree with TRBD1. The junction had 5 bases not matched to a gene; V was cut back by 2 bases and J by 4 bases. Germline lookup yields CDR1 SGHRS and CDR2 YFSETQ. CDR3 length: 15 amino acids. This CDR3 reads CASSFGGQGADTQYF. CDR3 sequence (DNA): TGCGCCAGCAGCTTTGGGGGACAGGGCGCAGATACGCAGTATTTT.

This clonotype was detected only a few times. This chain joins TRBV27 and TRBJ1-1; no clear D gene. The CDR3 is 13 residues long. The germline V gene has CDR1 MNHEY and CDR2 SMNVEV (reference sequence). V was cut by 4 bases and J by 3 bases, with 9 bases left in between. The CDR3 DNA sequence: TGTGCCAGCAGTTCGAGAGCTGACACTGAAGCTTTCTTT. This codes for CASSSRADTEAFF.

This clonotype showed up just a few times. The chain combines TRBV6-1 with TRBJ1-3; D gene uncertain. The CDR3 contains 13 residues. Germline V gene sequence: CDR1 MNHNS, CDR2 SASEGT. V was trimmed by 8 bases and J by 2 bases, leaving 10 bases between them. CDR3 protein: CASLNPAGNTIYF. The CDR3 nucleotides are TGTGCCAGCTTGAACCCTGCTGGAAACACCATATATTTT.

The chain combines TRBV11-3 with TRBJ2-1; maybe TRBD1 (6 bases). V lost 5 bases to trimming and J lost 10 bases, with 12 bases between them. This CDR3 is built from 12 residues. Germline lookup yields CDR1 SGHNT and CDR2 YENEEA. CDR3 amino acids: CASSPGTTEQFF. CDR3 in DNA: TGTGCCAGCAGCCCCGGGACAACAGAGCAGTTCTTC.

The genes are TRBV11-3 and TRBJ2-7, with 9 bases that match TRBD1. Per the germline V gene, CDR1 is SGHNT and CDR2 is YENEEA. The CDR3 loop spans 14 amino acids. V trimming: 5 bases; J trimming: 5 bases; junction bases outside the gene matches: 7. CDR3 DNA: TGTGCCAGCAGCCTCCGGGACAGGGTCCACGAGCAGTACTTC. Its protein is CASSLRDRVHEQYF.

V and J are TRBV20-1 and TRBJ2-5, with TRBD2 matching 11 bases. The CDR3 has 16 amino acids. Germline V gene sequence: CDR1 DFQATT, CDR2 SNEGSKA (reference sequence). V lost 3 bases, J lost 4 bases, and 10 bases stayed unmatched. CDR3 protein: CSARTPGTSGGETQYF. Here the CDR3 DNA reads TGCAGTGCTAGGACACCCGGGACTAGCGGAGGAGAGACCCAGTACTTC.

Concerning this clonotype: One end of the junction fails to match germline, which may point to a read error. The V call is TRBV4-1, the J call TRBJ1-4; 7 bases agree with TRBD1. CDR3 length: 15 residues. The germline CDR1 and CDR2 sequences are MGHRA and YSYEKL. The CDR3, as DNA: TGCGCCAGCAGCCTGCATACAGGGGTTTCGAGAAAAACTGTTTTT. It encodes CASSLHTGVSRKTVF.

The J gene is TRBJ2-2, the V gene TRBV5-4; possible D gene TRBD1, 6 bases. Germline V gene lookup returns CDR1 SGHNT and CDR2 YYREEE (reference sequence). The CDR3 length is 16 residues. V was trimmed by 0 bases and J by 4 bases, leaving 13 bases between them. In DNA, the CDR3 is TGTGCCAGCAGCTTGGGGCCCAGGGGATCCACCGGGGAGCTGTTTTTT. Its translation is CASSLGPRGSTGELFF.

The V and J genes are TRBV6-2 or TRBV6-3 and TRBJ2-5; TRBD2 matches at 12 bases. Germline-derived CDR1 and CDR2 are MNHEY and SVGEGT. The CDR3 is 15 residues long. Unmatched junction bases numbered 3, after V lost 6 bases and J lost 1 base. The chain's CDR3 is CASRTSGGLQETQYF. CDR3 DNA sequence: TGTGCCAGCAGGACTAGCGGGGGCCTCCAAGAGACCCAGTACTTC.

This clonotype was counted only a few times. CDR3 sequence reads: CASSRSGTGNQPQHF. CDR3 bases: TGTGCCAGCAGCCGATCAGGCACGGGCAATCAGCCCCAGCATTTT. The V and J genes are TRBV11-2 and TRBJ1-5; D is unclear. The length of the CDR3 is 15 residues. The germline CDR1 and CDR2 sequences are SGHAT and FQNNGV. The ends were cut back, 5 bases at V and 2 bases at J, with 13 bases in the middle.

V and J are TRBV14 and TRBJ2-5; unclear D gene. Germline lookup yields CDR1 SGHDN and CDR2 FVKESK. The CDR3 runs 14 residues. V was clipped by 1 base and J by 4 bases, with 10 bases between them. The CDR3 sequence is CASSQGARSETQYF. As DNA, the CDR3 is TGTGCCAGCAGCCAAGGCGCCAGGTCAGAGACCCAGTACTTC.